This record looks at one TCR beta chain sequence and its context. Its target is unknown. These data are taken from a study of T cell repertoires in cytomegalovirus infection. TCRdb reprocessed the reads with MiXCR, giving one entry per CDR3 protein. Of about 160,000 distinct CDR3 sequences listed, approximately 21% are singletons. From germline, CDR1 is LGHNT and CDR2 FRNRAP. V was clipped by 1 base and J by 2 bases, with 9 bases between them. The CDR3 runs to 15 residues. The chain uses TRBV12-5 and TRBJ1-5, with D unresolved. The specimen comprised CD8+ T cells from cultured PBMCs, sampled from culture after CMV antigen stimulation. The sequence was collected from a human donor in good health (CMV status not recorded). Some clones in this sample may be carry-over from other donors' samples. As DNA, the CDR3 is TGTGCTAGTGGTTTGGGAGGACGGGGCAATCAGCCCCAGCATTTT. Translation gives CASGLGGRGNQPQHF. Variable domain in full (rest from reference TRBV12-5 and TRBJ1-5): DARVTQTPRHKVTEMGQEVTMRCQPILGHNTVFWYRQTMMQGLELLAYFRNRAPLDDSGMPKDRFSAEMPDATLATLKIQPSEPRDSAVYFCASGLGGRGNQPQHFGDGTRLSIL.